This T cell receptor beta chain was identified during a study of blood T cell repertoires in COVID-19. Using immunoSEQ multiplex PCR, the repertoire was profiled, and TCRdb retains in-frame clones only, with some absent. Seen here are 55,000 to 75,000 clones, more than 65% observed once, and the top ten hold approximately 8.9%. The V gene's germline CDR1 is SSHAT and CDR2 FNYEAQ (reference sequence). The V segment lost 6 bases and the J segment 9 bases; nucleotides outside the gene matches: 14. The CDR3 covers 15 residues. Sample: peripheral blood. This clonotype was sampled from a man at least 80 years old with COVID-19, enrolled during active disease. The V and J genes are TRBV7-7 and TRBJ2-3; 8 bases are shared with TRBD2. CDR3 coding DNA: TGTGCCAGCAGTTTAAATTCGGGGGGGGTACAAACGCAGTATTTT. It is translated as CASSLNSGGVQTQYF.